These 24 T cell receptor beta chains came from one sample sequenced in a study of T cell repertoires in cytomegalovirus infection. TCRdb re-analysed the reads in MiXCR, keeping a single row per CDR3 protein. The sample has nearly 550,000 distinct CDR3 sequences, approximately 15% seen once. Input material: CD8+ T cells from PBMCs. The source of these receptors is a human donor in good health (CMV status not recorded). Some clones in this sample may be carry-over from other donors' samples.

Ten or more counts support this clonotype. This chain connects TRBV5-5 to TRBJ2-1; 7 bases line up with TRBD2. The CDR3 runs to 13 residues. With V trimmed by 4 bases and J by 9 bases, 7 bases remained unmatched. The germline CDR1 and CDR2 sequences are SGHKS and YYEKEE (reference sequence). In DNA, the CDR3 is TGTGCCAGCAGCAGCTCGGGGGGTCCTGAGCAGTTCTTC. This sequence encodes CASSSSGGPEQFF.

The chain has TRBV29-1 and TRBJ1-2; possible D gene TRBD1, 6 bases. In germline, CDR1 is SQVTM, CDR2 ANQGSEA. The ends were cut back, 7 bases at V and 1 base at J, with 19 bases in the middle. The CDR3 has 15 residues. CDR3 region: CSAWGRDKYNYGYTF. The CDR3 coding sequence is TGCAGCGCCTGGGGGAGGGACAAGTATAACTATGGCTACACCTTC.

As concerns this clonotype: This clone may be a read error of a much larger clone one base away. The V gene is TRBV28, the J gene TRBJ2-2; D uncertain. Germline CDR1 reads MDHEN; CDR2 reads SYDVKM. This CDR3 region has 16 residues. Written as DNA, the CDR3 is TGTGCCAGCAGATCACGCAGTCCAACGAACACCAGGGAGCTGTTTTTT. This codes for CASRSRSPTNTRELFF.

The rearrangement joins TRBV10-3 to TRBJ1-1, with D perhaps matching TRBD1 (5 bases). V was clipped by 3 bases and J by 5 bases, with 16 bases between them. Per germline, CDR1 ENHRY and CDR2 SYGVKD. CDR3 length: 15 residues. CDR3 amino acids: CAISEGWGGKTEAFF. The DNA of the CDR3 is TGTGCCATCAGTGAAGGGTGGGGGGGGAAAACTGAAGCTTTCTTT.

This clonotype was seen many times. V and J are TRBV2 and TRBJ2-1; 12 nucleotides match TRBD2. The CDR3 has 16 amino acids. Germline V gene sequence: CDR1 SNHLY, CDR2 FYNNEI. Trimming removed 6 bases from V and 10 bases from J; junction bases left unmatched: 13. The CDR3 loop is CASRGGTSGRSREQFF. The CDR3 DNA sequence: TGTGCCAGCAGGGGGGGTACTAGCGGGAGGAGTAGGGAGCAGTTCTTC. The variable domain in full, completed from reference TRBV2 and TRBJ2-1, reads EPEVTQTPSHQVTQMGQEVILRCVPISNHLYFYWYRQILGQKVEFLVSFYNNEISEKSEIFDDQFSVERPDGSNFTLKIRSTKLEDSAMYFCASRGGTSGRSREQFFGPGTRLTVL.

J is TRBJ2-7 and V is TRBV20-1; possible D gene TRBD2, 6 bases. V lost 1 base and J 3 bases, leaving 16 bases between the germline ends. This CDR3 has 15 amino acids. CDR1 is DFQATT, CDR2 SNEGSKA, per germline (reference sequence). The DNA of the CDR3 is TGCAGTGCTAGAGTTCTAACGGACTATAGCTACGAGCAGTACTTC. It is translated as CSARVLTDYSYEQYF.

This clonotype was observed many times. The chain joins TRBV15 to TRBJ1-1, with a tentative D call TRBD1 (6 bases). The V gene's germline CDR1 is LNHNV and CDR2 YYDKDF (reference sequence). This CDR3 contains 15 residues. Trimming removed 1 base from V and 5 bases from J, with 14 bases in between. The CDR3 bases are TGTGCCACCAGCAGAGCCCCGAGGGGGAGAACTGAAGCTTTCTTT. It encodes CATSRAPRGRTEAFF.

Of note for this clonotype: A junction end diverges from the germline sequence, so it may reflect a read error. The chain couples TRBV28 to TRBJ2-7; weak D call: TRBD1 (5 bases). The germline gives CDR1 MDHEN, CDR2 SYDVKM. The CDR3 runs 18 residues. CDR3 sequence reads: CASSFSVTTLGQTYEKYF. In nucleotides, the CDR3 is TGTGCCAGCAGTTTTTCTGTTACCACCCTGGGGCAAACCTACGAGAAGTACTTC.

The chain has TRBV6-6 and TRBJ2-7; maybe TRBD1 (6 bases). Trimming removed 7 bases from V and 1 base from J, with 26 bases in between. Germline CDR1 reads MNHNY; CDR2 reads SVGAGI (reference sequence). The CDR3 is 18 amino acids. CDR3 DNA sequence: TGTGCCAGCACCCCAACTGGCAGGGGATGGTTTCAATCCTACGAGCAGTACTTC. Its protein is CASTPTGRGWFQSYEQYF.

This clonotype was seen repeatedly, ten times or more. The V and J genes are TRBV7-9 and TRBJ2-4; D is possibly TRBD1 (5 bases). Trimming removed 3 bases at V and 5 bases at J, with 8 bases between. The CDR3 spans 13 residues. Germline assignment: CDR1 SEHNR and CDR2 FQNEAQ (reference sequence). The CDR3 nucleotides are TGTGCCAGCAGCTTGGAGACAGAAAACATTCAGTACTTC. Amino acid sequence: CASSLETENIQYF.

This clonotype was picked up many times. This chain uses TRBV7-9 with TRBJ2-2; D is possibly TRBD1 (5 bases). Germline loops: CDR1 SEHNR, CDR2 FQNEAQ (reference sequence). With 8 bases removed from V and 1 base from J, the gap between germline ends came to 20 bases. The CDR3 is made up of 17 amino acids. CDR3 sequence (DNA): TGTGCCAGCCTCAGCCTTTCCGAGACAGAGAACACCGGGGAGCTGTTTTTT. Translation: CASLSLSETENTGELFF.

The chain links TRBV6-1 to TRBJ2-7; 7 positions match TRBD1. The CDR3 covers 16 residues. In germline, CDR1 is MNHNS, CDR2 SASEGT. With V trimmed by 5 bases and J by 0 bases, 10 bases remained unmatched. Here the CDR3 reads CASSLDRPLNSYEQYF. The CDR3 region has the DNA TGTGCCAGCAGTCTGGACAGGCCACTAAACTCCTACGAGCAGTACTTC.

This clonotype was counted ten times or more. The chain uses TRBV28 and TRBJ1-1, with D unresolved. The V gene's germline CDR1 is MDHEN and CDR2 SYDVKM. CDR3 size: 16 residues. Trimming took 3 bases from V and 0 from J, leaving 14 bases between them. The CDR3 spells CASSFGHSGMNTEAFF. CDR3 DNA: TGTGCCAGCAGTTTTGGGCACAGCGGTATGAACACTGAAGCTTTCTTT.

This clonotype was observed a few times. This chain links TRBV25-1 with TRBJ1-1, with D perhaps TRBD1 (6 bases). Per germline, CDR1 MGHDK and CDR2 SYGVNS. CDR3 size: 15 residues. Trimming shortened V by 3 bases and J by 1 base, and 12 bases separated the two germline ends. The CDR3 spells CASSDLTGRNTEAFF. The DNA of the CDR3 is TGTGCCAGCAGTGATCTAACAGGGAGGAACACTGAAGCTTTCTTT.

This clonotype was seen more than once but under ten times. The CDR3 DNA sequence: TGCAGTGCTAGAAAGGGGGCCGATCAGCCCCAGCATTTT. Protein: CSARKGADQPQHF. This chain links TRBV20-1 with TRBJ1-5; 7 bases agree with TRBD1. With V trimmed by 2 bases and J by 5 bases, 3 bases remained unmatched. The CDR3 is made up of 13 amino acids. In germline, CDR1 is DFQATT, CDR2 SNEGSKA (reference sequence).

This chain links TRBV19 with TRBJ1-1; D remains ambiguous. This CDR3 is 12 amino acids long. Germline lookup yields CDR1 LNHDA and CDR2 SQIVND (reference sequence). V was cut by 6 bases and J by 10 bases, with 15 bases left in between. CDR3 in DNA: TGTGCCAGTAGACTTGGCAGCCTCGGAGCTTTCTTT. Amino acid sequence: CASRLGSLGAFF.

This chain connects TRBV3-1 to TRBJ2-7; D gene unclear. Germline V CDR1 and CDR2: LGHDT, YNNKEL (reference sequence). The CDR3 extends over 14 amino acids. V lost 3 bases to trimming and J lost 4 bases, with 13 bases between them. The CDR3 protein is CASSHRRNWYEQYF. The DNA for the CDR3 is TGTGCCAGCAGCCATCGGCGTAACTGGTACGAGCAGTACTTC.

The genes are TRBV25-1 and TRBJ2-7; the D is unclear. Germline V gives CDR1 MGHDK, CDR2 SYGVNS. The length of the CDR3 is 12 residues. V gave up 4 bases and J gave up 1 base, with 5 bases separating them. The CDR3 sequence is CASSGLSYEQYF. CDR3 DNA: TGTGCCAGCAGTGGACTTTCCTACGAGCAGTACTTC.

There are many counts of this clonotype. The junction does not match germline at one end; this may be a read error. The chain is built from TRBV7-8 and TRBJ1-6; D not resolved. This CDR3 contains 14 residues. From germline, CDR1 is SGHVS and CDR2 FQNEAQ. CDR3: CASRRSQDNSPLHF. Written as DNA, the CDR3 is TGCGCCAGCAGGCGAAGCCAGGATAATTCACCCCTCCACTTT.

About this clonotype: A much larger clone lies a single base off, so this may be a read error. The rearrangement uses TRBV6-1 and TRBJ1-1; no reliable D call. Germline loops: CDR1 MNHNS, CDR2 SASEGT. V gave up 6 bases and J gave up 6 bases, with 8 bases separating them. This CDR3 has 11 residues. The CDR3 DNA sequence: TGTGCCAGCAGGGATTACGCTGAAGCTTTCTTT. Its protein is CASRDYAEAFF.

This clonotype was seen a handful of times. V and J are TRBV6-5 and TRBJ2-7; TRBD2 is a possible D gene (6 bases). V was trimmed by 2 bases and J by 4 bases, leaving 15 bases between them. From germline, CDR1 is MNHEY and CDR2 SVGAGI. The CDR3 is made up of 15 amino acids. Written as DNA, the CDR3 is TGTGCCAGCAGTTACCCTTCGGAGGGGCGTTACGAGCAGTACTTC. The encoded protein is CASSYPSEGRYEQYF.

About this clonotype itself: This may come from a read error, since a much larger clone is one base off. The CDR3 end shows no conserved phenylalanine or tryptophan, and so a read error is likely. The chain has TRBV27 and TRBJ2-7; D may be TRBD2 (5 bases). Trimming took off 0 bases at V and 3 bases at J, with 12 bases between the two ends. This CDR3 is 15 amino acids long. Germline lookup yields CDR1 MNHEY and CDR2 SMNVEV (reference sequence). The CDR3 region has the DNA TGTGCCAGCAGTTTATCCTCCGGGATGGTCTACGAGCAGTACTTA. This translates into CASSLSSGMVYEQYL.

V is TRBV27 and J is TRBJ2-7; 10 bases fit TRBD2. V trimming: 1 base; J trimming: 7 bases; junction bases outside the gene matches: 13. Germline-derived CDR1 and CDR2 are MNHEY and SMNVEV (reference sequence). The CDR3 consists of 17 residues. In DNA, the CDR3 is TGTGCCAGCAGTTTATTGAGGACTAGCGGAGTCCAGCGGGAGCAGTACTTC. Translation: CASSLLRTSGVQREQYF.

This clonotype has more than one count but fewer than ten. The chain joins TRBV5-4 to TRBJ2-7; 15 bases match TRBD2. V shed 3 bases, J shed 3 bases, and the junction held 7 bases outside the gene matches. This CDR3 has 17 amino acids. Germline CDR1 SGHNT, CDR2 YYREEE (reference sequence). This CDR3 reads CASSSGLAGGSLYEQYF. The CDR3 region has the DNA TGTGCCAGCAGCTCGGGACTAGCGGGAGGCTCCCTCTACGAGCAGTACTTC. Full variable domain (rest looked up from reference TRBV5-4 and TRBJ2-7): ETGVTQSPTHLIKTRGQQVTLRCSSQSGHNTVSWYQQALGQGPQFIFQYYREEENGRGNFPPRFSGLQFPNYSSELNVNALELDDSALYLCASSSGLAGGSLYEQYFGPGTRLTVT.